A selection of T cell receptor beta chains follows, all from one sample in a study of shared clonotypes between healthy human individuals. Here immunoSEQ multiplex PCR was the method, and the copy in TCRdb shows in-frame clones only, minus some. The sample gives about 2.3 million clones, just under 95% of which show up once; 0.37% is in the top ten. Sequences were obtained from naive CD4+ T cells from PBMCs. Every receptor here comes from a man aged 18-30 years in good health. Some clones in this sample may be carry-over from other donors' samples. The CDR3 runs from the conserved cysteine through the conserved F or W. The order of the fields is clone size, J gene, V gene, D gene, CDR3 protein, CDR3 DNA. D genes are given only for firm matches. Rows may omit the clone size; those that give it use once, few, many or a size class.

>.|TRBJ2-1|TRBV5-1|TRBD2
CASSLVGVTPGLAGGTYNEQFF
TGCGCCAGCAGCTTGGTCGGTGTAACTCCGGGACTAGCGGGAGGCACCTACAATGAGCAGTTCTTC
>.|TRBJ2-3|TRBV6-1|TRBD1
CASSDRGAGTDTQYF
TGTGCCAGCAGCGACAGGGGAGCTGGCACAGATACGCAGTATTTT
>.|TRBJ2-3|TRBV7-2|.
CASSLGELLTDTQYF
TGTGCCAGCAGCTTAGGAGAGTTGTTAACAGATACGCAGTATTTT
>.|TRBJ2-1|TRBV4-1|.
CASSQGSVAHEQFF
TGCGCCAGCAGCCAAGGCTCGGTAGCCCATGAGCAGTTCTTC
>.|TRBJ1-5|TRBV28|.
CASSFFGQSNQPQHF
TGTGCCAGCAGTTTTTTCGGACAAAGCAATCAGCCCCAGCATTTT
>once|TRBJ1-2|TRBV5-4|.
CASSLEPAQERYTF
TGTGCCAGCAGCTTAGAACCCGCGCAGGAACGCTACACCTTC
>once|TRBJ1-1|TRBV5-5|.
CASSLEGGLLAWDTEAFF
TGTGCCAGCAGCTTGGAGGGGGGTTTGCTTGCGTGGGACACTGAAGCTTTCTTT
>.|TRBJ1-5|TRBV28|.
CASSPVGGSNQPQHF
TGTGCCAGCAGCCCAGTGGGGGGATCCAATCAGCCCCAGCATTTT
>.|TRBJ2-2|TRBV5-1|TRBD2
CASRLTSGSTGELFF
TGCGCCAGCAGACTAACTAGCGGGAGCACCGGGGAGCTGTTTTTT
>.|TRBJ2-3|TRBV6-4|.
CASRVRLGVYTQYF
TGTGCCAGCAGGGTTCGACTTGGGGTTTATACGCAGTATTTT
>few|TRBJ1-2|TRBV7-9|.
CASSQDGYGYTF
TGTGCCAGCAGCCAGGACGGATATGGCTACACCTTC
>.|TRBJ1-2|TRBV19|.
CASSLGGLVYGYTF
TGTGCCAGTAGCCTGGGGGGGCTGGTTTATGGCTACACCTTC
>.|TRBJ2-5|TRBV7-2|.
CASSLVGGEETQYF
TGTGCCAGCAGCTTGGTGGGCGGAGAAGAGACCCAGTACTTC
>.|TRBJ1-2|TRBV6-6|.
CASSYLGAGYTF
TGTGCCAGCAGCTATCTAGGGGCTGGCTACACCTTC
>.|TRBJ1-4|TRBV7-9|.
CASSPPGLGNEKLFF
TGTGCCAGCAGCCCCCCGGGTCTGGGTAATGAAAAACTGTTTTTT
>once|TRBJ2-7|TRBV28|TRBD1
CASSSPGTGTYEQYF
TGTGCCAGCAGTAGTCCCGGGACAGGGACCTACGAGCAGTACTTC
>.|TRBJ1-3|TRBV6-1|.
CASRRHGNTIYF
TGTGCCAGCCGAAGGCACGGAAACACCATATATTTT
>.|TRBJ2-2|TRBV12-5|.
CASGLGRDRYTGELFF
TGTGCTAGTGGTTTGGGGCGGGATCGCTACACCGGGGAGCTGTTTTTT
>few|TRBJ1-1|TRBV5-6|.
CASSLAGVTEAFF
TGTGCCAGCAGCTTGGCAGGGGTCACTGAAGCTTTCTTT
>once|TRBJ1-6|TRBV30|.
CAWSVGYKDSPLHF
TGTGCCTGGAGTGTTGGGTATAAGGATTCACCCCTCCACTTT
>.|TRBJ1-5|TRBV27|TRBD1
CASSLRDRGQPQHF
TGTGCCAGCAGTTTAAGGGACAGGGGCCAGCCCCAGCATTTT
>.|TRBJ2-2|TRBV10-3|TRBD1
CAIRWAGTANTGELFF
TGTGCCATCAGATGGGCCGGGACAGCTAACACCGGGGAGCTGTTTTTT
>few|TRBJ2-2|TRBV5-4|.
CASSLASPGELFF
TGTGCCAGCAGCTTGGCTAGTCCCGGGGAGCTGTTTTTT
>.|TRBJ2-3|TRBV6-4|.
CASSDSRGTDTQYF
TGTGCCAGCAGTGACTCGCGGGGCACAGATACGCAGTATTTT
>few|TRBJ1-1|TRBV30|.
CAWTRGRLSVDTEAFF
TGTGCCTGGACCCGTGGCCGGTTATCAGTTGACACTGAAGCTTTCTTT
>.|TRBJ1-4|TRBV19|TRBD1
CASSKPGIQGYEKLFF
TGTGCCAGTAGCAAACCCGGGATACAGGGGTATGAAAAACTGTTTTTT
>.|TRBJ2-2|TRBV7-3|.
CASSPYEVGELFF
TGTGCCAGCAGCCCATATGAGGTCGGGGAGCTGTTTTTT
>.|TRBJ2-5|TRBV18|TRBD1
CASSLGQGEGTQYF
TGTGCCAGCTCTCTAGGACAGGGGGAAGGGACCCAGTACTTC
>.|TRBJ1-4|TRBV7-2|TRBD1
CASSLDRGSNEKLFF
TGTGCCAGCAGCTTAGACAGGGGGTCGAATGAAAAACTGTTTTTT
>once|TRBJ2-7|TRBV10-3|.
CAISGPGRTSYEQYF
TGTGCCATCAGTGGACCGGGACGGACCTCCTACGAGCAGTACTTC
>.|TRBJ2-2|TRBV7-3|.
CASREGAQARGELFF
TGTGCCAGCAGGGAGGGGGCCCAGGCCCGCGGGGAGCTGTTTTTT
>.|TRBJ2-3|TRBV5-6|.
CASSLAQGFVLTDTQYF
TGTGCCAGCAGCTTGGCACAGGGCTTCGTCTTGACAGATACGCAGTATTTT
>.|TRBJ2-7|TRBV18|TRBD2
CASSPQSGGAEQYF
TGTGCCAGCTCACCGCAGTCGGGGGGGGCCGAGCAGTACTTC
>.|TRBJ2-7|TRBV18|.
CASSLSYEQYF
TGTGCCAGCTCTCTCTCCTACGAGCAGTACTTC
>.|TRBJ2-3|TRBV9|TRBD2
CASSVRGRTDTQYF
TGTGCCAGCAGCGTCCGCGGGAGAACAGATACGCAGTATTTT